The 19 T cell receptor beta chains below were found in one sample sequenced in a study of molecular identifiers for immune sequencing clone quantification (dated by TCRdb to the late 2010s). The library was generated by PCR. The instrument was a NextSeq 500. Clones were called with MiXCR by TCRdb after fastp trimmed the public reads at Q25, and only in-frame beta chains were retained. CDR3 protein duplicates are merged, each entry listing the most common genes and DNA. The sample table lists about half a million distinct CDR3 sequences, around 25% of them with a count of one. In total, the top ten clones hold 0.76% of the sample. Specimen: naive CD8+ T cells from blood, with Jurkat cell RNA spiked in. The sample's cell subset or site label is to be understood as: FACS-sorted CD8+CD4-CCR7+CD45RA+ naive T cells. The receptors stem from a human donor in good health. Some libraries in this study had Jurkat cell RNA spiked in.

This sequence joins TRBV30 and TRBJ2-2, with D uncertain. Germline CDR1 reads GTSNPN; CDR2 reads SVGIG (reference sequence). The CDR3 is 13 residues long. Deletions cut 5 bases from V and 6 bases from J, with 13 bases between. This chain's CDR3 is CAWRETSPGELFF. DNA of the CDR3: TGTGCCTGGCGTGAGACATCCCCCGGGGAGCTGTTTTTT.

A word on this clonotype: Possible read error: a much larger clone is one base away. V usage is TRBV12-3 or TRBV12-4 and J usage is TRBJ2-3; D gene uncertain. The CDR3 is made up of 15 amino acids. The CDR3 region is CPSTLGGPFTDTQYF. CDR3 nucleotide sequence: TGTCCCAGCACCTTAGGTGGCCCTTTCACAGATACGCAGTATTTT.

This chain joins TRBV24-1 and TRBJ2-3; 10 nucleotides align to TRBD1. V gave up 0 bases and J gave up 4 bases; unmatched junction bases: 0. The germline gives CDR1 KGHDR, CDR2 SFDVKD. The CDR3 consists of 15 residues. DNA for the CDR3: TGTGCCACCAGTGATTTGGACAGGGGGCCAGATACGCAGTATTTT. This sequence encodes CATSDLDRGPDTQYF.

This clonotype was picked up a small number of times. J is TRBJ2-1 and V is TRBV29-1, with TRBD1 as a possible D gene (6 bases). Germline assignment: CDR1 SQVTM and CDR2 ANQGSEA. The V and J ends lost 0 bases and 9 bases respectively, with 18 bases between them. The CDR3 consists of 15 residues. CDR3 region: CSVEDGDMGSGEQFF. CDR3 sequence (DNA): TGCAGCGTTGAAGACGGGGACATGGGATCGGGTGAGCAGTTCTTC.

The gene calls are TRBV12-3 or TRBV12-4 and TRBJ2-2; D remains ambiguous. V was pared by 6 bases and J by 5 bases, with 16 bases between. The CDR3 has 15 residues. The CDR3 DNA follows: TGTGCCAGCAGGACCTGGCAAGACTCTACCGGGGAGCTGTTTTTT. Its translation is CASRTWQDSTGELFF.

The chain carries TRBV25-1 and TRBJ2-1; D is possibly TRBD2 (7 bases). Trimming cost V 1 base and J 7 bases, with 14 bases left between them. Germline values: CDR1 MGHDK, CDR2 SYGVNS. CDR3 length equals 15 residues. The CDR3 sequence is CASSEFGGASNEQFF. The DNA of the CDR3 is TGTGCCAGCAGTGAATTTGGGGGGGCCTCGAATGAGCAGTTCTTC.

This clonotype occurred a few times. V and J are TRBV20-1 and TRBJ2-7; no clear D. This CDR3 is built from 13 residues. Trimming took off 0 bases at V and 5 bases at J, with 11 bases between the two ends. The germline V gene encodes CDR1 DFQATT and CDR2 SNEGSKA (reference sequence). CDR3 DNA: TGCAGTGCTAGAGATCCCTACGTCGACGAGCAGTACTTC. This sequence encodes CSARDPYVDEQYF.

Many counts were recorded for this clonotype. The V gene is TRBV9, the J gene TRBJ2-2, with TRBD2 as a possible D gene (6 bases). CDR3 length equals 17 residues. Germline V gene sequence: CDR1 SGDLS, CDR2 YYNGEE. The V end was cut by 1 base, the J end by 5 bases, with 18 bases between. The chain's CDR3 is CASSVRVGASVTGELFF. The CDR3, as DNA: TGTGCCAGCAGCGTAAGAGTTGGGGCTAGCGTGACCGGGGAGCTGTTTTTT.

J is TRBJ2-7 and V is TRBV25-1; D uncertain. V dropped 7 bases and J dropped 3 bases, with 7 bases sitting between them. This CDR3 has 11 residues. CDR1 is MGHDK and CDR2 is SYGVNS in the germline V gene. The CDR3 DNA sequence: TGTGCCAGCACGGTAAGCTACGAGCAGTACTTC. This gives the protein CASTVSYEQYF.

The chain couples TRBV2 to TRBJ1-2; D may be TRBD1 (5 bases). CDR1 SNHLY and CDR2 FYNNEI come from the germline V gene. With 1 base removed from V and 8 bases from J, the gap between germline ends came to 17 bases. The length of the CDR3 is 15 residues. CDR3 DNA sequence: TGTGCCAGCAGTGAAGGGGGCTTTCGGAGGGAGGGCTACACCTTC. Translation: CASSEGGFRREGYTF.

In its sample, this clonotype was seen a few times. The chain employs TRBV28 and TRBJ2-5, with a weak D call TRBD2 (6 bases). Looked up from germline, CDR1 is MDHEN and CDR2 is SYDVKM. Trimming left V 3 bases short and J 3 bases short, with 11 bases between. CDR3 length: 14 amino acids. The CDR3 region has the DNA TGTGCCAGCAGTTTTAGAGGGGAGGAAGAGACCCAGTACTTC. Its protein is CASSFRGEEETQYF.

The sample holds many counts of this clonotype. This rearrangement joins TRBV10-3 to TRBJ2-7; maybe TRBD2 (5 bases). Germline V lookup: CDR1 ENHRY, CDR2 SYGVKD. The CDR3 is 13 amino acids. V lost 6 bases and J lost 0, with 9 bases in between. The CDR3 region is CAISQRDSYEQYF. The CDR3 DNA sequence: TGTGCCATCAGCCAGAGGGACTCCTACGAGCAGTACTTC.

This clonotype was counted between two and nine times. The genes are TRBV20-1 and TRBJ1-1; 7 nucleotides align to TRBD1. The CDR3 spans 12 residues. The V gene end was trimmed by 3 bases and the J gene end by 4 bases; junction bases not matched to a gene: 2. The germline V gene encodes CDR1 DFQATT and CDR2 SNEGSKA (reference sequence). The CDR3 sequence is CSASRGITEAFF. The CDR3 DNA reads TGCAGTGCTAGCAGGGGGATCACTGAAGCTTTCTTT.

The rearrangement uses TRBV6-2 or TRBV6-3 and TRBJ2-7; D is unresolved. This CDR3 comprises 14 residues. Trimming shortened V by 6 bases and J by 2 bases, and 14 bases separated the two germline ends. Germline V CDR1 and CDR2: MNHEY, SVGEGT. The CDR3 DNA is TGTGCCAGCAGGTTCGGGTTTCTAGCCTACGAGCAGTACTTC. Translation gives CASRFGFLAYEQYF.

This clonotype was seen once. J is TRBJ2-5 and V is TRBV12-3 or TRBV12-4, with D possibly TRBD2 on 6 matching bases. The CDR3 runs to 14 residues. Trimming shortened V by 5 bases and J by 0 bases, and 10 bases separated the two germline ends. This chain's CDR3 is CASSGSGDQETQYF. As DNA, the CDR3 is TGTGCCAGCAGTGGATCGGGGGACCAAGAGACCCAGTACTTC.

Comment on this clonotype: It may be a read error: a sequence one base away is much more abundant. The gene calls are TRBV9 and TRBJ1-1; D gene uncertain. The germline V gene has CDR1 SGDLS and CDR2 YYNGEE. V was shortened by 0 bases and J by 3 bases, with 9 bases between the two germline ends. The CDR3 covers 14 residues. CDR3 sequence (DNA): TGTGCCAGCAGCGTAGACTCTTCGGACACTGAAGCTTTCTTT. Protein sequence: CASSVDSSDTEAFF.

A word on this clonotype: Possible read error: a much larger clone is one base away. This chain links TRBV6-5 with TRBJ2-7; D not resolved. This CDR3 has 14 residues. The germline V gene encodes CDR1 MNHEY and CDR2 SVGAGI. With 2 bases removed from V and 2 bases from J, the gap between germline ends came to 10 bases. In DNA form, the CDR3 reads TGTGCCAGCAGTTACGGGTCAGGTACCTACGAGCAGTACTTC. Protein product: CASSYGSGTYEQYF.

This clonotype was observed many times. The J gene is TRBJ2-3, the V gene TRBV4-3, with 10 bases that match TRBD1. This CDR3 is 14 amino acids long. V gave up 4 bases and J gave up 4 bases; unmatched junction bases: 2. The V gene's germline CDR1 is LGHNA and CDR2 YSLEER. The CDR3 DNA sequence: TGCGCCAGCAGCCGGGACAGGGGTCCAGATACGCAGTATTTT. This sequence encodes CASSRDRGPDTQYF.

This clonotype was seen more than once but under ten times. The V and J genes are TRBV27 and TRBJ1-2; D uncertain. The CDR3 is made up of 14 amino acids. V lost 3 bases and J lost 2, with 10 bases in between. Germline CDR1 is MNHEY and CDR2 is SMNVEV (reference sequence). The CDR3 protein is CASSLKAANYGYTF. The CDR3 DNA is TGTGCCAGCAGTTTGAAGGCGGCGAACTATGGCTACACCTTC.